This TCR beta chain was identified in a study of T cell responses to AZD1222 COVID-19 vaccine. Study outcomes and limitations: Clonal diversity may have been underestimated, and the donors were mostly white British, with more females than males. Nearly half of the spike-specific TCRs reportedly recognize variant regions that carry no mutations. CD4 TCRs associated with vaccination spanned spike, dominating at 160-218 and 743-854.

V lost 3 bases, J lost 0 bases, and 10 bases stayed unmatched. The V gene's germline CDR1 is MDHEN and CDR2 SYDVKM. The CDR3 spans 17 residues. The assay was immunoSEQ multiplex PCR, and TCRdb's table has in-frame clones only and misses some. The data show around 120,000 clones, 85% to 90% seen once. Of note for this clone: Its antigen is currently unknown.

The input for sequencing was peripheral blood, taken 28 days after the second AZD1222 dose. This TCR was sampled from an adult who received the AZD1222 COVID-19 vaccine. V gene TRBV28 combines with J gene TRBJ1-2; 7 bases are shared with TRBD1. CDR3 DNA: TGTGCCAGCAGTTTCACCACTATACAGGGGTCTAACTATGGCTACACCTTC. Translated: CASSFTTIQGSNYGYTF.